The present T cell receptor beta chain was sequenced within a study of regulatory T cells in long-lasting Graves disease. Study outcomes and limitations: Those with persistent Graves' had less TCR diversity than newly diagnosed patients. TRBV28, TRBJ1-2 and TRBJ2-5 were segments that persistent disease favored.

This clonotype was seen a handful of times. Its antigen remains unidentified. Arm-PCR of CDR3 regions and iRepertoire HTBI primers were the basis on which TCR beta libraries were built. The authors' processing: The study identified more than 50 TRBV and some 13 TRBJ segments across samples. MiXCR, run by TCRdb on the multiplex PCR reads, gives a single entry per CDR3 protein. TCRdb, rather than the study authors, made the V and J calls. The table includes approximately 690,000 distinct CDR3 sequences, about 30% detected once. Time point in this sample: persistent/refractory GD, antithyroid drugs over 5 years with positive TRAb. Isolated PBMC RNA provided the starting material for the TCR library. EDTA tubes collected 7.5 to 9.5 milliliters of peripheral blood. This CDR3 comprises 14 residues. CDR1 and CDR2 (germline): GTSNPN, SVGIG (reference sequence). Trimming shortened V by 2 bases and J by 4 bases, and 14 bases separated the two germline ends.

The source is a female donor with Graves disease. Sample: peripheral blood mononuclear cells (PBMCs), taken when the disease was refractory, from a patient treated with antithyroid drugs. The chain carries TRBV30 and TRBJ1-1; TRBD1 might be the D (6 bases). The CDR3 reads CAWSLGHSGTEAFF. CDR3 nucleotides: TGTGCCTGGAGTCTGGGACATTCGGGCACTGAAGCTTTCTTT.